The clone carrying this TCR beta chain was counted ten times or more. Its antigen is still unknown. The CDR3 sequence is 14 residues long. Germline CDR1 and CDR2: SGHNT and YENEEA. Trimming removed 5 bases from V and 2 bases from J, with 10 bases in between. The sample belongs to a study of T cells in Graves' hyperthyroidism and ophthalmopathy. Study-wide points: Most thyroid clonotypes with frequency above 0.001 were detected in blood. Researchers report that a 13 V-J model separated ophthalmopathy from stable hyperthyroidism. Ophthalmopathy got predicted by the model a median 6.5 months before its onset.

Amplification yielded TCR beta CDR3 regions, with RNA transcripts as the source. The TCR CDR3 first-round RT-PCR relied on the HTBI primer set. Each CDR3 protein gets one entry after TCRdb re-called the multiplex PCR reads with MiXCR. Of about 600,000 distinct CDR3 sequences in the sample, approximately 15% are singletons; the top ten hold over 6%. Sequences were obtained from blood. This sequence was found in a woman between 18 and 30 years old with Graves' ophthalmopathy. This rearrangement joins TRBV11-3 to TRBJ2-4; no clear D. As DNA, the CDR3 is TGTGCCAGCAGCCGAGCCGACACCAAAAACATTCAGTACTTC. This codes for CASSRADTKNIQYF.